These 15 T cell receptor beta chains came from one sample sequenced in a study of T cell responses to AZD1222 COVID-19 vaccine. The data were produced by immunoSEQ multiplex PCR, yet TCRdb's version contains in-frame clones alone and is incomplete. This sample has some 180,000 clones, with almost 95% found just once. The sequenced sample was peripheral blood, obtained on day 0 of AZD1222 vaccination. Receptors were obtained from an adult in good health.

V gene TRBV7-2 combines with J gene TRBJ2-3; tentative D call: TRBD1 (5 bases). The CDR3 totals 13 residues. Trimming took 3 bases from V and 5 from J, leaving 9 bases between them. Germline CDR1 reads SGHTA; CDR2 reads FQGNSA. CDR3 sequence: CASSLTVKDTQYF. The CDR3 DNA reads as TGTGCCAGCAGCTTGACAGTTAAAGATACGCAGTATTTT.

The genes are TRBV29-1 and TRBJ2-1; TRBD1 agrees at 8 bases. V lost 7 bases to trimming and J lost 9 bases; unmatched junction nucleotides: 8. This CDR3 is built from 12 residues. Germline V CDR1 and CDR2: SQVTM, ANQGSEA. As DNA, the CDR3 is TGCAGCGGCGGGACAGGAACACTTGAGCAGTTCTTC. This encodes CSGGTGTLEQFF.

This clone occurred a few times. This sequence joins TRBV3-1 (or the pseudogene TRBV3-2) and TRBJ1-2, with D tentatively TRBD1 (5 bases). The CDR3 consists of 14 residues. Trimming shortened V by 1 base and J by 8 bases, and 14 bases separated the two germline ends. The germline V gene encodes CDR1 LGHDT and CDR2 YNNKEL (reference sequence). The CDR3 region has the DNA TGTGCCAGCAGCCAAGGGGCAGGGTATAAGGGCTACACCTTC. Translation: CASSQGAGYKGYTF.

This chain joins TRBV5-1 and TRBJ1-1; D perhaps matches TRBD1 (6 bases). This CDR3 contains 14 residues. CDR1 is SGHRS and CDR2 is YFSETQ in the germline V gene. The V end was cut by 1 base, the J end by 4 bases, with 11 bases between. This CDR3 is CASSLRGRSTEAFF. In nucleotides, the CDR3 is TGCGCCAGCAGCTTGAGGGGGAGGAGCACTGAAGCTTTCTTT.

V and J are TRBV30 and TRBJ1-1; tentatively, D is TRBD1 (6 bases). There are 13 residues in the CDR3. From germline, CDR1 is GTSNPN and CDR2 SVGIG (reference sequence). V shed 0 bases and J shed 8 bases, with 13 bases lying between them. The CDR3 sequence: CAWSVPGALEAFF. In DNA form, the CDR3 reads TGTGCCTGGAGTGTACCAGGGGCGCTCGAAGCTTTCTTT.

The rearrangement uses TRBV29-1 and TRBJ2-1; TRBD2 matches at 8 bases. CDR1 and CDR2 from the germline V gene are SQVTM and ANQGSEA. The CDR3 is made up of 15 amino acids. Unmatched junction bases numbered 9, after V lost 8 bases and J lost 0 bases. In DNA, the CDR3 is TGCAGCACCACCGGGGGGGCCCTCTCCTACAATGAGCAGTTCTTC. The encoded protein is CSTTGGALSYNEQFF.

The chain has TRBV5-4 and TRBJ1-1, with a weak D call TRBD1 (5 bases). V gave up 0 bases and J gave up 3 bases, with 9 bases separating them. Germline lookup yields CDR1 SGHNT and CDR2 YYREEE (reference sequence). The CDR3 runs to 14 residues. The DNA of the CDR3 is TGTGCCAGCAGCTTGGAATGGGGGGACACTGAAGCTTTCTTT. Translated, it gives CASSLEWGDTEAFF.

The rearrangement joins TRBV11-3 to TRBJ1-1, with no clear D. CDR3 size: 13 residues. Germline V gene lookup returns CDR1 SGHNT and CDR2 YENEEA. V lost 1 base, J lost 1 base, and 4 bases lay in between. For the CDR3, the DNA is TGTGCCAGCAGCTTAGTCAGGAACACTGAAGCTTTCTTT. Residues: CASSLVRNTEAFF.

The chain carries TRBV29-1 and TRBJ1-1, with D possibly matching TRBD1 (5 bases). Germline values: CDR1 SQVTM, CDR2 ANQGSEA. CDR3 length equals 13 residues. V gave up 6 bases and J gave up 0 bases, with 11 bases separating them. CDR3 DNA sequence: TGCAGCGTGGGGCGAGGCTTGAACACTGAAGCTTTCTTT. Protein sequence: CSVGRGLNTEAFF.

The chain employs TRBV29-1 and TRBJ1-2; no clear D. The CDR3 is 11 amino acids. CDR1 SQVTM and CDR2 ANQGSEA come from the germline V gene. Deletions cut 7 bases from V and 4 bases from J, with 10 bases between. CDR3 nucleotides: TGCAGCGCCGTCGGCAGCTATGGCTACACCTTC. It is translated as CSAVGSYGYTF.

The chain uses TRBV4-3 and TRBJ1-2; the D gene is possibly TRBD1 (6 bases). This CDR3 contains 14 residues. Germline loops: CDR1 LGHNA, CDR2 YSLEER. Trimming stripped 4 bases from V and 2 bases from J, with 11 bases between. CDR3 protein: CASSPGAANYGYTF. Here the CDR3 DNA reads TGCGCCAGCAGCCCGGGGGCAGCGAACTATGGCTACACCTTC.

The chain links TRBV6-5 to TRBJ1-1; no definite D call. V lost 5 bases, J lost 0 bases, and 10 bases lay in between. The V gene's germline CDR1 is MNHEY and CDR2 SVGAGI. The CDR3 sequence is 14 residues long. The CDR3 coding sequence is TGTGCCAGCAGTAACACCGGGCTGAACACTGAAGCTTTCTTT. The encoded protein is CASSNTGLNTEAFF.

A single count supports this clone. The genes are TRBV19 and TRBJ2-3; D uncertain. The V gene's germline CDR1 is LNHDA and CDR2 SQIVND (reference sequence). V was trimmed by 3 bases and J by 1 base, leaving 8 bases between them. CDR3 length equals 14 residues. In DNA form, the CDR3 reads TGTGCCAGTAGTATCTCGACCCGCACAGATACGCAGTATTTT. Protein product: CASSISTRTDTQYF.

V usage is TRBV7-6 and J usage is TRBJ1-4; possible D gene TRBD1, 5 bases. CDR3 length equals 18 residues. Germline CDR1 is SGHVS and CDR2 is FNYEAQ. Trimming took off 6 bases at V and 1 base at J, with 21 bases between the two ends. This CDR3 is CASSREQGSGITNEKLFF. CDR3 sequence (DNA): TGTGCCAGCAGTCGAGAGCAGGGAAGTGGCATAACTAATGAAAAACTGTTTTTT.

The chain couples TRBV19 to TRBJ2-1; D is possibly TRBD2 (6 bases). V dropped 3 bases and J dropped 10 bases, with 19 bases sitting between them. Germline V gene lookup returns CDR1 LNHDA and CDR2 SQIVND (reference sequence). The CDR3 totals 15 residues. This CDR3 is CASSMRREIGGEQFF. The CDR3 DNA sequence: TGTGCCAGTAGTATGAGACGGGAGATCGGCGGGGAGCAGTTCTTC.